This TCR beta chain is drawn from a study of T-cell reconstitution after alpha-beta-depleted transplantation in children. Germline V CDR1 and CDR2: SNHLY, FYNNEI. J gave up 3 bases and V 8 bases, and 14 bases lay outside the gene matches. CDR3 length: 16 residues. TCRbeta library construction was performed incorporating unique molecular identifiers. TCRdb recomputed calls from the PCR reads with MiXCR, one row per CDR3 protein. The data hold roughly 100,000 distinct CDR3 sequences, with approximately 6% observed a single time. The table lists this clonotype with a few counts. The chain combines TRBV2 with TRBJ2-7, with TRBD1 identical over 9 bases. This clonotype originated in a female patient aged 2-15 years who had a stem cell transplant for Fanconi anemia, so the T cells may come from the graft donor. The source material was PBMCs, mostly from graft donor cells, sampled 60 days after TCRalphabeta/CD19-depleted stem cell transplant. In nucleotides, the CDR3 is TGTGCCAGCCGCAGGACACCGGGACAGGGTATCTACGAGCAGTACTTC. This sequence encodes CASRRTPGQGIYEQYF.